The 8 T cell receptor beta chains below were found in one sample sequenced in a study of blood T cell repertoires in COVID-19. This table comes from immunoSEQ multiplex PCR, and its TCRdb copy is limited to in-frame clones, with some not included. Of more than 140,000 clones detected, just over 85% appear once; the ten largest clones hold 7% to 10%. Sequencing was done on a sample of peripheral blood. The source of these receptors is a woman aged 55-70 years with acute or convalescent COVID-19.

The chain uses TRBV9 and TRBJ2-7, with 8 bases matching TRBD1. CDR1 SGDLS and CDR2 YYNGEE come from the germline V gene. Trimming took 4 bases from V and 6 from J; bases not matched to a gene: 12. The CDR3 has 15 amino acids. The CDR3 spells CASSPAQGGIGEQYF. The CDR3 DNA reads as TGTGCCAGCAGCCCGGCACAGGGGGGAATAGGCGAGCAGTACTTC.

V usage is TRBV4-2 and J usage is TRBJ2-5; perhaps TRBD2 as D (5 bases). V lost 0 bases and J lost 6, with 11 bases in between. The germline V gene has CDR1 LGHNA and CDR2 YNFKEQ. CDR3 length: 14 residues. CDR3 DNA sequence: TGTGCCAGCAGCCAAGATGAGCGGTCCAAGACCCAGTACTTC. Amino acid sequence: CASSQDERSKTQYF.

V gene TRBV11-3 combines with J gene TRBJ2-3; 7 bases are a match to TRBD2. The germline gives CDR1 SGHNT, CDR2 YENEEA. The CDR3 consists of 16 residues. V dropped 1 base and J dropped 2; count of bases not matched to a gene: 6. CDR3 loop: CASSLGLAADTDTQYF. CDR3 in DNA: TGTGCCAGCAGCTTAGGGCTAGCGGCTGACACAGATACGCAGTATTTT.

V gene TRBV7-9 combines with J gene TRBJ1-1; 11 bases map to TRBD1. Trimming removed 2 bases from V and 0 bases from J; junction bases left unmatched: 2. This CDR3 has 16 residues. The germline V gene has CDR1 SEHNR and CDR2 FQNEAQ (reference sequence). CDR3 sequence (DNA): TGTGCCAGCAGCTTAAGGACAGGGGGCTTGAACACTGAAGCTTTCTTT. It translates to CASSLRTGGLNTEAFF. The full variable domain, its missing parts supplied by reference TRBV7-9 and TRBJ1-1, is DTGVSQNPRHKITKRGQNVTFRCDPISEHNRLYWYRQTLGQGPEFLTYFQNEAQLEKSRLLSDRFSAERPKGSFSTLEIQRTEQGDSAMYLCASSLRTGGLNTEAFFGQGTRLTVV.

The chain uses TRBV29-1 and TRBJ1-1; D is perhaps TRBD1 (6 bases). Germline V lookup: CDR1 SQVTM, CDR2 ANQGSEA. This CDR3 comprises 14 residues. V gave up 4 bases and J gave up 1 base, with 13 bases separating them. For the CDR3, the DNA is TGCAGCGTTGGACGGACAGTAAGGAACACTGAAGCTTTCTTT. It encodes CSVGRTVRNTEAFF.

J is TRBJ2-7 and V is TRBV5-4; 7 bases line up with TRBD1. CDR1 and CDR2 (germline): SGHNT, YYREEE (reference sequence). With 3 bases clipped from V and 2 bases from J, the junction kept 11 bases outside the gene matches. This CDR3 spans 16 amino acids. In DNA form, the CDR3 reads TGTGCCAGCAGCTCAGCCGTTGACAGGGTCACCTACGAGCAGTACTTC. Translating gives CASSSAVDRVTYEQYF. The full variable domain, completed using reference TRBV5-4 and TRBJ2-7, is ETGVTQSPTHLIKTRGQQVTLRCSSQSGHNTVSWYQQALGQGPQFIFQYYREEENGRGNFPPRFSGLQFPNYSSELNVNALELDDSALYLCASSSAVDRVTYEQYFGPGTRLTVT.

V and J are TRBV28 and TRBJ1-2; 7 bases align to TRBD1. J gave up 8 bases and V 6 bases, and 12 bases lay outside the gene matches. CDR3 length: 14 residues. Germline CDR1 MDHEN, CDR2 SYDVKM. The CDR3 spells CASRDHRGWEGYTF. The CDR3 nucleotides are TGTGCCAGCAGGGACCACAGGGGCTGGGAAGGCTACACCTTC.

This chain connects TRBV7-3 to TRBJ2-3; 8 positions match TRBD1. The germline gives CDR1 SGHTA, CDR2 FQGTGA. Unmatched junction bases numbered 7, after V lost 5 bases and J lost 3 bases. The CDR3 spans 15 residues. CDR3 amino acids: CASSKDRVGTDTQYF. The CDR3 nucleotides read TGTGCCAGCAGCAAGGACAGGGTCGGGACAGATACGCAGTATTTT.